This is a list of T cell receptor beta chains from one sample in a study of lymphopenia after photon versus proton radiotherapy. The repertoire was sequenced with immunoSEQ multiplex PCR; TCRdb's copy has only in-frame clones and lacks some. Of 20,000 to 25,000 clones detected, 92% appear once; the ten largest clones hold over 9%. This material consisted of peripheral blood, taken from a patient treated with proton-based radiotherapy. All receptors come from a woman aged 65 to 85 with pancreatic cancer. Some clones in this sample may be carry-over from other donors' samples. CDR3s include the opening cysteine and the closing phenylalanine or tryptophan. The D gene is left open where the match is weak.

j_call | d_call | v_call | cdr3_aa
TRBJ2-7 | . | TRBV11-2 | CASSEQPVEQYF
TRBJ2-2 | . | TRBV10-3 | CAIIVAGELFF
TRBJ2-3 | . | TRBV19 | CASRTDYSTDTQYF
TRBJ2-7 | TRBD2 | TRBV9 | CASSPQRGLAGETYEQYF
TRBJ2-7 | TRBD2 | TRBV7-9 | CASSSSGSRYEQYF
TRBJ2-2 | . | TRBV7-2 | CASSPRREGELFF
TRBJ2-5 | . | TRBV29-1 | CSVHDPKEGQETQYF
TRBJ2-2 | . | TRBV19 | CASREYSGNTGELFF
TRBJ1-1 | TRBD1 | TRBV5-5 | CASSRDRPTEAFF
TRBJ2-7 | . | TRBV2 | CASSPKDRYEQYF
TRBJ1-3 | . | TRBV6-5 | CASRDRGSGNTIYF
TRBJ2-1 | . | TRBV7-8 | CASSLALAVNNEQFF
TRBJ1-4 | . | TRBV7-2 | CASSLDRPGPAEKLFF
TRBJ1-1 | . | TRBV30 | CACLNVGAFF
TRBJ1-1 | TRBD1 | TRBV5-1 | CASRYNDRVGGAFF
TRBJ2-1 | TRBD2 | TRBV7-2 | CASSLARSSGGYNEQFF
TRBJ2-7 | TRBD2 | TRBV11-2 | CASSLSTSTSGRYEQYF
TRBJ2-3 | TRBD2 | TRBV30 | CAWSKSGSTDTQYF
TRBJ1-2 | . | TRBV6-5 | CASLGHPNYGYTF
TRBJ1-1 | TRBD1 | TRBV18 | CASSQRQGDTEAFF
TRBJ1-3 | . | TRBV5-1 | CASSFGRSTGNTIYF
TRBJ2-4 | TRBD1 | TRBV30 | CAWGQGTGKNIQYF
TRBJ2-5 | . | TRBV4-1 | CASSQGITWETQYF
TRBJ2-1 | . | TRBV11-3 | CASSQGLYNEQFF
TRBJ2-7 | . | TRBV5-1 | CASSESGLYSYEQYF
TRBJ1-1 | TRBD1 | TRBV7-2 | CASSFELQGAVTEAFF
TRBJ2-7 | TRBD2 | TRBV15 | CATSRGHLRGTSGSDEQYF
TRBJ2-7 | . | TRBV2 | CASRDTLSYEQYF
TRBJ2-7 | . | TRBV5-1 | CASSFGGREQYF
TRBJ2-5 | . | TRBV11-2 | CASRVSGGETQYF
TRBJ2-2 | TRBD2 | TRBV13 | CASSQNSGRAPGELFF
TRBJ2-5 | . | TRBV7-2 | CASSLDSFGTQYF
TRBJ2-3 | TRBD2 | TRBV4-3 | CASSQDPGTIPSTDTQYF
TRBJ2-1 | TRBD2 | TRBV11-1 | CASSLLAGGYNEQFF
TRBJ1-1 | . | TRBV7-2 | CASSLARNTEAFF
TRBJ2-1 | TRBD2 | TRBV5-1 | CASSTRTSGSEQFF
TRBJ1-2 | . | TRBV9 | CASSVGVGGGNYGYTF
TRBJ2-1 | TRBD2 | TRBV11-3 | CASSPGLAGGSYNEQFF
TRBJ1-2 | TRBD1 | TRBV30 | CAWTEGALNYGYTF
TRBJ2-7 | . | TRBV18 | CASSPSGRVGEQYF
TRBJ2-1 | TRBD1 | TRBV5-1 | CASRSGGTGMHNEQFF
TRBJ1-4 | . | TRBV5-1 | CASSFSSGEKLFF
TRBJ1-1 | . | TRBV6-5 | CASSYVLGGSEAFF
TRBJ1-3 | . | TRBV28 | CASSGGIGNTIYF
TRBJ2-7 | TRBD1 | TRBV11-2 | CASSLVDRVPSEQYF
TRBJ2-1 | TRBD1 | TRBV19 | CASSDRGYNEQFF
TRBJ1-1 | TRBD1 | TRBV27 | CASSLLGQGSTEAFF
TRBJ1-3 | TRBD1 | TRBV29-1 | CSVESGPGQGVFGNTIYF
TRBJ2-3 | . | TRBV5-1 | CASTLYTGAGSTDTQYF
TRBJ2-1 | TRBD2 | TRBV5-5 | CASSWSGTSGIGEQFF
TRBJ2-1 | TRBD2 | TRBV11-3 | CASSPGTSGRQSSYNEQFF
TRBJ1-1 | TRBD1 | TRBV9 | CASSAGTGGVVLNTEAFF
TRBJ2-3 | TRBD2 | TRBV28 | CASSLQRLAGAGADTQYF
TRBJ2-1 | TRBD2 | TRBV19 | CASSMSSGTPYNEQFF
TRBJ1-1 | . | TRBV28 | CASNVGGPNTEAFF
TRBJ2-3 | TRBD2 | TRBV5-1 | CASSLEGTSASTDTQYF
TRBJ1-3 | . | TRBV7-2 | CASSLHSSGGNTIYF
TRBJ1-2 | TRBD1 | TRBV4-3 | CASSLGTGGRLDGYTF
TRBJ1-5 | . | TRBV9 | CASSVGRTENQPQHF